The 21 T cell receptor beta chains below all came from one sample that was sequenced in a study of early T cells in non-severe SARS-CoV-2 infection. TCRdb itself ran the 5' RACE reads through MiXCR, one entry per CDR3 protein. Of tens of thousands of distinct CDR3 sequences listed, 11% to 15% are singletons. Material: whole blood. All receptors come from an adult who was a healthcare worker with PCR-confirmed SARS-CoV-2 infection or an uninfected control (not recorded which).

This CDR3 reads CASSEEGNKRGWTEAFF. Here the CDR3 DNA reads TGTGCCAGCAGTGAAGAGGGGAACAAGAGAGGTTGGACTGAAGCTTTCTTT. This chain uses TRBV6-1 with TRBJ1-1; a possible D gene is TRBD1 (5 bases). CDR3 length equals 17 residues. V was cut by 1 base and J by 5 bases, with 20 bases left in between. Germline CDR1 is MNHNS and CDR2 is SASEGT.

This clonotype was detected only a few times. This sequence joins TRBV6-2 or TRBV6-3 and TRBJ1-1; 7 bases fit TRBD1. The CDR3 has 17 residues. V was pared by 2 bases and J by 0 bases, with 9 bases of the junction left unmatched. Germline assignment: CDR1 MNHEY and CDR2 SVGEGT. CDR3 in DNA: TGTGCCAGCAGTTACGACAGGGAAGGGATCATGAACACTGAAGCTTTCTTT. This encodes CASSYDREGIMNTEAFF.

The J gene is TRBJ2-2, the V gene TRBV30, with 11 bases aligning to TRBD2. J was trimmed by 7 bases and V by 0 bases; bases with no gene match: 10. The germline V gene encodes CDR1 GTSNPN and CDR2 SVGIG (reference sequence). The CDR3 spans 17 residues. This chain's CDR3 is CAWSVPVSGGAVGELFF. The CDR3 region has the DNA TGTGCCTGGAGTGTACCGGTTAGCGGGGGGGCCGTCGGGGAGCTGTTTTTT.

The rearrangement uses TRBV6-2 or TRBV6-3 and TRBJ1-2; no clear D. Between the trimmed V and J ends, which lost 6 bases and 7 bases, there was a span of 6 bases. The CDR3 is 10 amino acids. Germline V gives CDR1 MNHEY, CDR2 SVGEGT. In DNA form, the CDR3 reads TGTGCCAGCAGCGGAGTTGGCTACACCTTC. It translates to CASSGVGYTF.

This clonotype has at least ten counts. The rearrangement uses TRBV11-3 and TRBJ2-7; D gene unclear. Per the germline V gene, CDR1 is SGHNT and CDR2 is YENEEA. The V end lost 4 bases, the J end lost 6 bases, and 19 bases lay between the germline ends. This CDR3 has 15 amino acids. Here the CDR3 DNA reads TGTGCCAGCAGCTCAAGTGCCGTATCAGTCGCCGAGCAGTACTTC. Protein product: CASSSSAVSVAEQYF.

The J gene is TRBJ2-3, the V gene TRBV9; TRBD2 aligns across 9 bases. Germline values: CDR1 SGDLS, CDR2 YYNGEE. V dropped 3 bases and J dropped 1; count of bases not matched to a gene: 6. The length of the CDR3 is 16 residues. The DNA of the CDR3 is TGTGCCAGCAGCGCCAATCCTAGCGGGGGCACAGATACGCAGTATTTT. Amino acids: CASSANPSGGTDTQYF.

This clonotype was picked up a small number of times. The chain is built from TRBV27 and TRBJ1-1; D remains unclear. The V gene lost 2 bases and the J gene lost 1 base, with 11 bases spanning the gap. The CDR3 is 15 amino acids. Per germline, CDR1 MNHEY and CDR2 SMNVEV (reference sequence). CDR3 DNA sequence: TGTGCCAGCAGTTTAGGAAGGTTTGGGAACACTGAAGCTTTCTTT. Encoded protein: CASSLGRFGNTEAFF.

The chain recombines TRBV19 with TRBJ2-1; D could derive from TRBD1 or TRBD2 (6 bases each). V lost 4 bases and J 8 bases, leaving 18 bases between the germline ends. Germline CDR1 LNHDA, CDR2 SQIVND (reference sequence). This CDR3 has 15 amino acids. The DNA for the CDR3 is TGTGCCAGTAGTAACGGGGGCCCCTCGGCCGATGAGCAGTTCTTC. Translated: CASSNGGPSADEQFF.

This clonotype appeared once. The rearrangement joins TRBV4-2 to TRBJ2-5; the match to TRBD2 covers 7 bases. V gave up 1 base and J gave up 4 bases; unmatched junction bases: 6. Germline V CDR1 and CDR2: LGHNA, YNFKEQ. The CDR3 runs to 15 residues. The DNA of the CDR3 is TGTGCCAGCAGCCAAGTTACAGCGGGGTCAGAGACCCAGTACTTC. It yields the protein CASSQVTAGSETQYF.

This clonotype was found a few times. The chain has TRBV10-3 and TRBJ2-7; D is unresolved. The V gene's germline CDR1 is ENHRY and CDR2 SYGVKD. The CDR3 is 13 amino acids. The germline V and J ends were trimmed by 3 bases and 5 bases, with 11 bases remaining between them. CDR3 sequence reads: CAISDGKGNEQYF. The CDR3 region has the DNA TGTGCCATCAGTGATGGTAAAGGGAACGAGCAGTACTTC.

This clonotype has more than one count but fewer than ten. The chain combines TRBV3-1 with TRBJ2-1, with D uncertain. Looked up from germline, CDR1 is LGHDT and CDR2 is YNNKEL (reference sequence). This CDR3 contains 15 residues. V gave up 0 bases and J gave up 2 bases, with 8 bases separating them. CDR3 DNA: TGTGCCAGCAGCCAAGACCTAATTCCCTACAATGAGCAGTTCTTC. This encodes CASSQDLIPYNEQFF.

This clonotype has only a few counts. In DNA form, the CDR3 reads TGTGCCAGCACCCCCATCCCCGATATAAACACCGGGGAGCTGTTTTTT. This translates into CASTPIPDINTGELFF. The rearrangement links TRBV12-3 or TRBV12-4 to TRBJ2-2; unclear D gene. The CDR3 runs 16 residues. Trimming left V 7 bases short and J 2 bases short, with 17 bases between.

The chain combines TRBV4-3 with TRBJ2-5; D is ambiguous. The CDR3 runs 19 residues. Trimming removed 0 bases from V and 0 bases from J, with 20 bases in between. Germline CDR1 reads LGHNA; CDR2 reads YSLEER. This CDR3 reads CASSQDDRAAKKYQETQYF. For the CDR3, the DNA is TGCGCCAGCAGCCAAGATGATAGGGCAGCCAAAAAGTACCAAGAGACCCAGTACTTC.

This clonotype was seen many times. V usage is TRBV7-2 and J usage is TRBJ1-3; perhaps TRBD1 as D (5 bases). Germline V gives CDR1 SGHTA, CDR2 FQGNSA. This CDR3 spans 14 amino acids. Trimming shortened V by 5 bases and J by 4 bases, and 12 bases separated the two germline ends. The chain's CDR3 is CASSIVTEGNTIYF. The CDR3 nucleotides read TGTGCCAGCAGCATCGTGACAGAAGGAAACACCATATATTTT.

This clonotype was detected ten times or more. The gene calls are TRBV3-1 and TRBJ2-2; 8 positions agree with TRBD1. Germline CDR1 LGHDT, CDR2 YNNKEL (reference sequence). The CDR3 totals 16 residues. J gave up 4 bases and V 0 bases, and 4 bases lay outside the gene matches. CDR3 bases: TGTGCCAGCAGCCAAGACGGACAGGGAGCCACCGGGGAGCTGTTTTTT. Translating it yields CASSQDGQGATGELFF.

V gene TRBV12-3 or TRBV12-4 combines with J gene TRBJ2-2; a possible D gene is TRBD1 (5 bases). Trimming took off 5 bases at V and 0 bases at J, with 13 bases between the two ends. CDR3 length: 16 residues. CDR3 amino acids: CASSRQRRTNTGELFF. The DNA for the CDR3 is TGTGCCAGCAGTCGACAGCGCCGAACGAACACCGGGGAGCTGTTTTTT.

This clonotype was seen only a few times. The J gene is TRBJ2-1, the V gene TRBV7-8; possibly TRBD1 for D (6 bases). The CDR3 extends over 16 amino acids. V lost 1 base to trimming and J lost 9 bases, with 19 bases between them. Germline V gene data show CDR1 as SGHVS and CDR2 as FQNEAQ. The CDR3: CASSLDPRTVSSEQFF. The CDR3 coding sequence is TGTGCCAGCAGCTTAGACCCCCGGACAGTCTCTAGTGAGCAGTTCTTC.

This clonotype has ten or more counts. The chain recombines TRBV11-2 with TRBJ1-1, with 8 bases matching TRBD1. The CDR3 has 14 amino acids. Unmatched junction bases numbered 4, after V lost 3 bases and J lost 4 bases. Germline loops: CDR1 SGHAT, CDR2 FQNNGV. The CDR3 nucleotides read TGTGCCAGCAGCTTTCAGGGGGCAGGCACTGAAGCTTTCTTT. As protein: CASSFQGAGTEAFF.

V and J are TRBV9 and TRBJ1-1, with D hard to call. The V and J ends lost 4 bases and 3 bases respectively, with 10 bases between them. The germline V gene encodes CDR1 SGDLS and CDR2 YYNGEE. The CDR3 runs to 13 residues. The CDR3: CASSRRLDTEAFF. CDR3 bases: TGTGCCAGCAGCCGAAGACTGGACACTGAAGCTTTCTTT.

This clonotype was counted a few times. The chain links TRBV1 to TRBJ1-6; the D call of TRBD1 is as the table states it, not checked on the DNA. TRBV1 constitutes a pseudogene. This CDR3 has 19 residues. CDR3 bases: TGCACCAGCACCCAAGGAGTGATACCAGGGGGCGTTTGTAATTCACCCCTCCACTTT. Protein: CTSTQGVIPGGVCNSPLHF.

This chain connects TRBV7-2 to TRBJ2-1, with TRBD2 matching 13 bases. This CDR3 is 15 amino acids long. The junction had 1 base not matched to a gene; V was cut back by 5 bases and J by 3 bases. Germline lookup yields CDR1 SGHTA and CDR2 FQGNSA. This CDR3 reads CASSTSGGVYNEQFF. CDR3 DNA sequence: TGTGCCAGCAGCACTAGCGGGGGGGTCTACAATGAGCAGTTCTTC.